The 27 T cell receptor beta chains in this list originate from one sample, sequenced in a study of blood T cell repertoires in COVID-19. Method: immunoSEQ multiplex PCR; TCRdb's copy keeps in-frame clones and lacks some. The sample has over 400,000 clones; less than 90% are singletons. The specimen sequenced was PBMCs or T cells enriched from blood (not recorded which). These receptors came from an older woman who had recovered from COVID-19.

The V gene is TRBV2, the J gene TRBJ1-2; TRBD1 matches 12 bases. Germline trimming cut 3 bases from V and 6 bases from J; bases unmatched to any gene: 2. CDR1 and CDR2 from the germline V gene are SNHLY and FYNNEI. The CDR3 contains 14 residues. The CDR3 is CASSEGDRGHGYTF. The CDR3, as DNA: TGTGCCAGCAGTGAGGGGGACAGGGGGCATGGCTACACCTTC.

The rearrangement uses TRBV11-2 and TRBJ1-2; D call uncertain. V gave up 3 bases and J gave up 4 bases, with 9 bases separating them. This CDR3 region has 13 residues. Looked up from germline, CDR1 is SGHAT and CDR2 is FQNNGV. The CDR3 DNA sequence: TGTGCCAGCAGCTTTAACAGTATCTATGGCTACACCTTC. This encodes CASSFNSIYGYTF.

This clone has more than one count but fewer than ten. J is TRBJ1-4 and V is TRBV7-8, with TRBD1 identical over 9 bases. J was trimmed by 6 bases and V by 5 bases; bases with no gene match: 7. The CDR3 has 15 amino acids. CDR1 is SGHVS and CDR2 is FQNEAQ in the germline V gene. The CDR3 reads CASSPTGQGDEKLFF. CDR3 nucleotide sequence: TGTGCCAGCAGCCCAACGGGACAGGGAGATGAAAAACTGTTTTTT.

J is TRBJ2-1 and V is TRBV29-1; D perhaps matches TRBD2 (7 bases). The CDR3 spans 14 residues. CDR1 and CDR2 from the germline V gene are SQVTM and ANQGSEA. V dropped 8 bases and J dropped 7 bases, with 21 bases sitting between them. DNA of the CDR3: TGCAGCACCCTCATGGGGGGGGGCGGGAATGAGCAGTTCTTC. Protein product: CSTLMGGGGNEQFF.

The chain recombines TRBV5-8 with TRBJ1-2, with no clear D. Germline-derived CDR1 and CDR2 are SGHTS and YDEGEE. V lost 0 bases, J lost 3 bases, and 12 bases lay in between. The length of the CDR3 is 15 residues. CDR3 protein: CASSLGRSSYYGYTF. In DNA form, the CDR3 reads TGTGCCAGCAGCTTGGGCAGATCCTCCTACTATGGCTACACCTTC.

The chain recombines TRBV5-8 with TRBJ2-2; D may be TRBD1 (6 bases). CDR1 and CDR2 (germline): SGHTS, YDEGEE. Trimming pared 0 bases from V and 2 bases from J, leaving 11 bases between. CDR3 length: 16 residues. This CDR3 is CASSLGWGRNTGELFF. The CDR3 DNA sequence: TGTGCCAGCAGCTTGGGGTGGGGGCGTAACACCGGGGAGCTGTTTTTT.

This chain joins TRBV6-1 and TRBJ1-1, with no clear D. With 1 base removed from V and 4 bases from J, the gap between germline ends came to 19 bases. This CDR3 contains 17 residues. Per germline, CDR1 MNHNS and CDR2 SASEGT. The CDR3 DNA sequence: TGTGCCAGCAGTGAAGGATGGTACGGAGTTCGGGTCACTGAAGCTTTCTTT. Residues: CASSEGWYGVRVTEAFF.

The chain links TRBV7-9 to TRBJ2-1, with 9 nucleotides matching TRBD1. Germline CDR1 SEHNR, CDR2 FQNEAQ (reference sequence). V lost 6 bases and J lost 10; bases outside the gene matches: 4. The CDR3 sequence is 12 residues long. CDR3 coding DNA: TGTGCCAGCAGACAGGGGGCAGGGGAGCAGTTCTTC. Translated, it gives CASRQGAGEQFF.

A note on this clone: The sample has other DNA sequences that encode this CDR3 too. The gene calls are TRBV28 and TRBJ1-5; no definite D call. Trimming took 5 bases from V and 7 from J, leaving 9 bases between them. There are 12 residues in the CDR3. Germline values: CDR1 MDHEN, CDR2 SYDVKM. This CDR3 reads CASSLTRQPQHF. The CDR3 DNA reads TGTGCCAGCAGTCTTACAAGACAGCCCCAGCATTTT.

This chain joins TRBV5-4 and TRBJ2-1; 8 positions agree with TRBD1. The CDR3 runs 15 residues. Trimming cost V 4 bases and J 2 bases; bases outside gene matches: 5. CDR1 is SGHNT, CDR2 YYREEE, per germline (reference sequence). The CDR3 loop is CASSLQGAAYNEQFF. The CDR3 nucleotides are TGTGCCAGCAGCCTCCAGGGGGCCGCCTACAATGAGCAGTTCTTC.

This clone has just a few counts. This rearrangement joins TRBV20-1 to TRBJ2-2; D perhaps matches TRBD1 (6 bases). The CDR3 loop spans 14 amino acids. CDR1 and CDR2 (germline): DFQATT, SNEGSKA (reference sequence). V was cut by 3 bases and J by 3 bases, with 11 bases left in between. This chain's CDR3 is CSASDAGDTGELFF. The CDR3 region has the DNA TGCAGTGCTAGTGATGCAGGGGACACCGGGGAGCTGTTTTTT.

This chain uses TRBV10-3 with TRBJ1-2; 7 nucleotides line up with TRBD1. V lost 6 bases, J lost 0 bases, and 10 bases stayed unmatched. The CDR3 has 16 residues. Germline V CDR1 and CDR2: ENHRY, SYGVKD. The CDR3 sequence: CAISSTGQYSNYGYTF. The CDR3 DNA sequence: TGTGCCATCAGCTCAACGGGACAGTATTCTAACTATGGCTACACCTTC.

The chain joins TRBV5-1 to TRBJ1-1; D gene ambiguous. V was trimmed by 0 bases and J by 0 bases, leaving 9 bases between them. CDR1 is SGHRS and CDR2 is YFSETQ in the germline V gene. The CDR3 has 15 residues. DNA for the CDR3: TGCGCCAGCAGCTTGGACCACAGCTTGAACACTGAAGCTTTCTTT. Translation: CASSLDHSLNTEAFF.

The V call is TRBV27, the J call TRBJ1-2; a possible D gene is TRBD1 (6 bases). Looked up from germline, CDR1 is MNHEY and CDR2 is SMNVEV (reference sequence). This CDR3 comprises 15 residues. V was trimmed by 10 bases and J by 4 bases, leaving 22 bases between them. This CDR3 is CATLGRRIQGYGYTF. In DNA form, the CDR3 reads TGTGCCACGCTGGGACGGAGGATACAGGGCTATGGCTACACCTTC.

The V gene is TRBV4-2, the J gene TRBJ1-2; D is unclear. Germline V lookup: CDR1 LGHNA, CDR2 YNFKEQ. The germline V and J ends were trimmed by 0 bases and 8 bases, with 10 bases remaining between them. This CDR3 contains 13 residues. The CDR3 DNA is TGTGCCAGCAGCCAAGACGAGGGAGGCGGCTACACCTTC. Protein: CASSQDEGGGYTF.

J is TRBJ2-1 and V is TRBV5-1, with TRBD1 matching 10 bases. CDR1 and CDR2 (germline): SGHRS, YFSETQ. The CDR3 has 14 residues. V lost 4 bases, J lost 8 bases, and 6 bases stayed unmatched. The CDR3, as DNA: TGCGCCAGCAGCCTCGGGACAGGGGCCGATGAGCAGTTCTTC. Translated: CASSLGTGADEQFF.

V gene TRBV24-1 combines with J gene TRBJ1-5; D is ambiguous. The germline V and J ends were trimmed by 6 bases and 7 bases, with 12 bases remaining between them. Germline V gene sequence: CDR1 KGHDR, CDR2 SFDVKD. The CDR3 consists of 13 residues. This chain's CDR3 is CATSRGSGQPQHF. DNA for the CDR3: TGTGCCACCAGTCGGGGATCGGGGCAGCCCCAGCATTTT.

The V and J genes are TRBV4-1 and TRBJ1-5; no clear D gene. V shed 4 bases and J shed 5 bases, with 15 bases lying between them. Germline assignment: CDR1 MGHRA and CDR2 YSYEKL. CDR3 length: 15 residues. CDR3 sequence (DNA): TGCGCCAGCAGCCGTTTCACAAACACCGATCAGCCCCAGCATTTT. Translating it yields CASSRFTNTDQPQHF.

CDR3 DNA sequence: TGTGCCAGCAGCTTGGCCGGCGGGGGGGTCTCGGATGAGCAGTTCTTC. Its translation: CASSLAGGGVSDEQFF. The V gene is TRBV5-4, the J gene TRBJ2-1, with 9 bases lining up with TRBD2. The CDR3 totals 16 residues. J was trimmed by 8 bases and V by 0 bases; bases with no gene match: 9. Per germline, CDR1 SGHNT and CDR2 YYREEE (reference sequence).

The chain recombines TRBV5-1 with TRBJ2-3; 11 bases agree with TRBD1. CDR3 length equals 16 residues. Germline loops: CDR1 SGHRS, CDR2 YFSETQ. With 4 bases clipped from V and 1 base from J, the junction kept 5 bases outside the gene matches. Written as DNA, the CDR3 is TGCGCCAGCAGCGTGGGACAGGGGGTAGGCACAGATACGCAGTATTTT. This gives the protein CASSVGQGVGTDTQYF. Combining the CDR3 with reference TRBV5-1 and TRBJ2-3 gives the whole variable domain KAGVTQTPRYLIKTRGQQVTLSCSPISGHRSVSWYQQTPGQGLQFLFEYFSETQRNKGNFPGRFSGRQFSNSRSEMNVSTLELGDSALYLCASSVGQGVGTDTQYFGPGTRLTVL.

This clone was seen once. The V call is TRBV19, the J call TRBJ1-5; D gene ambiguous. CDR1 and CDR2 (germline): LNHDA, SQIVND (reference sequence). Trimming took off 6 bases at V and 0 bases at J, with 9 bases between the two ends. The CDR3 spans 14 residues. The CDR3 protein is CASSQTGSNQPQHF. The CDR3 coding sequence is TGTGCCAGTAGCCAAACGGGTAGCAATCAGCCCCAGCATTTT.

The chain has TRBV24-1 and TRBJ2-2, with a weak D call TRBD1 (5 bases). The CDR3 is 14 residues long. Germline CDR1 and CDR2: KGHDR and SFDVKD. Trimming took 5 bases from V and 8 from J, leaving 14 bases between them. CDR3 sequence reads: CATSGALWTGELFF. CDR3 sequence (DNA): TGTGCCACCAGTGGGGCATTATGGACAGGGGAGCTGTTTTTT.

A note on this clone: This sample includes further DNA sequences coding for the same CDR3. This chain uses TRBV3-1 (or the pseudogene TRBV3-2) with TRBJ1-6; 7 bases are a match to TRBD1. Germline-derived CDR1 and CDR2 are LGHDT and YNNKEL (reference sequence). This CDR3 region has 15 residues. J lost 6 bases, V lost 1 base, and 3 bases had no gene match. The CDR3 sequence is CASSQGQGGNSPLHF. The CDR3 bases are TGTGCCAGCAGCCAAGGACAGGGAGGTAATTCACCCCTCCACTTT.

This clone was detected a few times. This chain links TRBV11-3 with TRBJ1-4; 7 bases match TRBD1. The germline gives CDR1 SGHNT, CDR2 YENEEA. The CDR3 is 14 amino acids. V was clipped by 5 bases and J by 8 bases; unmatched bases: 8. The CDR3 sequence is CASSRTGVEEKLFF. Here the CDR3 DNA reads TGTGCCAGCAGCCGCACAGGGGTGGAGGAAAAACTGTTTTTT.

This chain connects TRBV15 to TRBJ2-3; the D is unclear. The length of the CDR3 is 12 residues. CDR1 and CDR2 (germline): LNHNV, YYDKDF (reference sequence). Trimming cost V 8 bases and J 0 bases, with 6 bases left between them. The CDR3: CATGRSTDTQYF. The DNA for the CDR3 is TGTGCCACCGGCCGAAGCACAGATACGCAGTATTTT. The variable domain in full, completed from reference TRBV15 and TRBJ2-3, reads DAMVIQNPRYQVTQFGKPVTLSCSQTLNHNVMYWYQQKSSQAPKLLFHYYDKDFNNEADTPDNFQSRRPNTSFCFLDIRSPGLGDTAMYLCATGRSTDTQYFGPGTRLTVL.

The chain recombines TRBV7-2 with TRBJ1-1, with 9 bases aligning to TRBD1. With V trimmed by 5 bases and J by 3 bases, 7 bases remained unmatched. The CDR3 spans 15 residues. Per the germline V gene, CDR1 is SGHTA and CDR2 is FQGNSA. CDR3 amino acids: CASSAHRGPYTEAFF. The CDR3 nucleotides read TGTGCCAGCAGCGCCCACAGGGGGCCTTACACTGAAGCTTTCTTT.

V is TRBV23-1 and J is TRBJ1-2, with 9 bases lining up with TRBD1. TRBV23-1 is identified as an open reading frame with a role that is uncertain. J lost 5 bases, V lost 3 bases, and 4 bases had no gene match. CDR3 length: 14 residues. The CDR3 protein is CASSQMDRGYGYTF. CDR3 bases: TGCGCCAGCAGTCAGATGGACAGGGGATATGGCTACACCTTC.